Given below is one T cell receptor (beta chain) in context. From germline, CDR1 is MNHEY and CDR2 SVGAGI. Deletions cut 7 bases from V and 4 bases from J, with 7 bases between. CDR3 length: 11 residues. These data originate in a study of cytomegalovirus exposure and HLA in healthy donors. PCR involved 60 Vbeta and 13 Jbeta primers. Produced via immunoSEQ multiplex PCR; TCRdb's table is partial and in-frame only. Among roughly 100,000 clones, about 67% were seen once, and the ten largest hold more than 15%. The TCR was taken from a woman under 30 in good health and CMV-seropositive. The J gene is TRBJ1-1, the V gene TRBV6-5, with D hard to call. The sample taken for sequencing was PBMCs. The CDR3 here is CASKFSTEAFF. In DNA form, the CDR3 reads TGTGCCAGCAAATTCTCCACTGAAGCTTTCTTT.